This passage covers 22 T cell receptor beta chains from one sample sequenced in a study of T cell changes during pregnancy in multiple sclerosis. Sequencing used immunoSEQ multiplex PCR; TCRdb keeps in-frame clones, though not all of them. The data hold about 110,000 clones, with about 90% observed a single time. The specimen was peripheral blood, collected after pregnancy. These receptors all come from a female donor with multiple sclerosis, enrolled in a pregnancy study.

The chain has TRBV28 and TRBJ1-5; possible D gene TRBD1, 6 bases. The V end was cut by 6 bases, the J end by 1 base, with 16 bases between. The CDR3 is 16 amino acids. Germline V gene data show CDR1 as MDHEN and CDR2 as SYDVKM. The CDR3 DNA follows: TGTGCCAGCAGCGGCCCCAGGGGACGGAGCAATCAGCCCCAGCATTTT. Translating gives CASSGPRGRSNQPQHF.

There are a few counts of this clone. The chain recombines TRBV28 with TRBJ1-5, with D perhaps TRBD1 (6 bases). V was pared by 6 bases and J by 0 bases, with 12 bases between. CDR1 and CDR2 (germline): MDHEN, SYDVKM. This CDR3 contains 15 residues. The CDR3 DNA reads TGTGCCAGCAGCTTACAGGGTATTAGCAATCAGCCCCAGCATTTT. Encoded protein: CASSLQGISNQPQHF.

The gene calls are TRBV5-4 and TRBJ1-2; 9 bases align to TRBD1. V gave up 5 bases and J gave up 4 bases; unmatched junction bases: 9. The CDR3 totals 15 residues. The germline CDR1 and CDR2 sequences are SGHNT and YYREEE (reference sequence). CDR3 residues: CASSLTNRGLYGYTF. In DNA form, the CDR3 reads TGTGCCAGCAGTTTGACCAACAGGGGGCTCTATGGCTACACCTTC.

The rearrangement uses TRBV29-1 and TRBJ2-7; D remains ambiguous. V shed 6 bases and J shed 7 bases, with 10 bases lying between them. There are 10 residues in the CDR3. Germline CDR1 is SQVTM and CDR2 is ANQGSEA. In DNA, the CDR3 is TGCAGCGTCGTGAGCCGTGAGCAGTACTTC. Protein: CSVVSREQYF.

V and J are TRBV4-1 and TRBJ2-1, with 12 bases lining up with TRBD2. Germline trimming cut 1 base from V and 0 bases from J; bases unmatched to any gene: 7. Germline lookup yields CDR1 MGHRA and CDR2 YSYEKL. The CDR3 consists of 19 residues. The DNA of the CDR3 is TGCGCCAGCAGCCAAGTGTTAGGACTAGCGGGACACTCCTACAATGAGCAGTTCTTC. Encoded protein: CASSQVLGLAGHSYNEQFF.

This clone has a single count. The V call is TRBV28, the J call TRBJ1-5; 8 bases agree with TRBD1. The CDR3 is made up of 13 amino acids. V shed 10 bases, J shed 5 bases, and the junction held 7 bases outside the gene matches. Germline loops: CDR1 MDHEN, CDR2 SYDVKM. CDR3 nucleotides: TGTGCCACCGAACAGGGGGGTGATCAGCCCCAGCATTTT. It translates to CATEQGGDQPQHF.

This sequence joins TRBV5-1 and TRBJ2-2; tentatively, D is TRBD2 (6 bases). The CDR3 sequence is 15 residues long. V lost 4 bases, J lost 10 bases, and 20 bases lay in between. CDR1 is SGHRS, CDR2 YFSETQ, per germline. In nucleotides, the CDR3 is TGCGCCAGCAGCCCCTACCGGGATAGCGGCCAGGAGCTGTTTTTT. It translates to CASSPYRDSGQELFF. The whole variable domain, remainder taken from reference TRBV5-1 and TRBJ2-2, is KAGVTQTPRYLIKTRGQQVTLSCSPISGHRSVSWYQQTPGQGLQFLFEYFSETQRNKGNFPGRFSGRQFSNSRSEMNVSTLELGDSALYLCASSPYRDSGQELFFGEGSRLTVL.

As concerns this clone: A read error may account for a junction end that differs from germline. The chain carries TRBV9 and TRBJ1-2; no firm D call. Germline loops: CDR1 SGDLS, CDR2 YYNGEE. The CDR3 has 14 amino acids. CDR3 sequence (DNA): TGTGCCAGCAACGTACCCGGTCCAGGAAATGGCTACACCTTC. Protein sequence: CASNVPGPGNGYTF.

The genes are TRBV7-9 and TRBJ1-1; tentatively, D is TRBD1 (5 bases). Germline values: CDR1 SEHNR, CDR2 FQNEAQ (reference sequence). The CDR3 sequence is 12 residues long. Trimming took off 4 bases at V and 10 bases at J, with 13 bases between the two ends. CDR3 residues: CASSSGGGGAFF. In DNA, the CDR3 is TGTGCCAGCAGCTCCGGTGGGGGGGGAGCTTTCTTT.

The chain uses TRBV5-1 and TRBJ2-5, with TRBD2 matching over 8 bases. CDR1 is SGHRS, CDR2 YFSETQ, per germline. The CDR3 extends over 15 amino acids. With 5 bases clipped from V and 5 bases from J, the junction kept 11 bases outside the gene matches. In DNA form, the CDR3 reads TGCGCCAGCAGTTCACCGGGACTAGGGCGGGAGACCCAGTACTTC. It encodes CASSSPGLGRETQYF.

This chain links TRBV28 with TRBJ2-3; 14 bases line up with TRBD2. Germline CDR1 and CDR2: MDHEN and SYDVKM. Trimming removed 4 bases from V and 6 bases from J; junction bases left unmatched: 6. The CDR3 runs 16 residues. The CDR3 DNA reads TGTGCCAGCAGTTCCAGACTAGCGGGGGGGGGTGATACGCAGTATTTT. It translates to CASSSRLAGGGDTQYF. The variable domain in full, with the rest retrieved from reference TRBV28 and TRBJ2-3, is DVKVTQSSRYLVKRTGEKVFLECVQDMDHENMFWYRQDPGLGLRLIYFSYDVKMKEKGDIPEGYSVSREKKERFSLILESASTNQTSMYLCASSSRLAGGGDTQYFGPGTRLTVL.

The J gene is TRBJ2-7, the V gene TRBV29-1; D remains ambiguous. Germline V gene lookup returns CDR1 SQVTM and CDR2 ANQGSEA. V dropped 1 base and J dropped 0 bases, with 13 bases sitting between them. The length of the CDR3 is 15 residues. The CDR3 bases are TGCAGCGTTGAAGGCAGAGACACCAGCTCCTACGAGCAGTACTTC. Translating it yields CSVEGRDTSSYEQYF.

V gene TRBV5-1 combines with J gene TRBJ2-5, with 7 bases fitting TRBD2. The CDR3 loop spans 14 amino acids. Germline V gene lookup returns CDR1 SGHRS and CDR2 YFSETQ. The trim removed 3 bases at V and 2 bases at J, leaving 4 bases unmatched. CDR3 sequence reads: CASSSAGDQETQYF. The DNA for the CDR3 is TGCGCCAGCAGCTCTGCGGGGGATCAAGAGACCCAGTACTTC.

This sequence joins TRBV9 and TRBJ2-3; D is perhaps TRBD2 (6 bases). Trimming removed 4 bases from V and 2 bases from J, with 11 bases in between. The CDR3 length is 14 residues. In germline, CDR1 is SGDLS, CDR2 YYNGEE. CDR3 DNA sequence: TGTGCCAGCAGCTCGACTAGGCTCACAGATACGCAGTATTTT. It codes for CASSSTRLTDTQYF.

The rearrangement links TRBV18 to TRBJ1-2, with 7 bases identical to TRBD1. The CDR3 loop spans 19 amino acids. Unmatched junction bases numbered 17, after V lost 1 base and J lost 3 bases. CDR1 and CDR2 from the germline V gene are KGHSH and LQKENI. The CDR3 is CASSPLRGDSPPTYYGYTF. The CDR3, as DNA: TGTGCCAGCTCACCACTGAGAGGGGACAGCCCCCCTACCTACTATGGCTACACCTTC.

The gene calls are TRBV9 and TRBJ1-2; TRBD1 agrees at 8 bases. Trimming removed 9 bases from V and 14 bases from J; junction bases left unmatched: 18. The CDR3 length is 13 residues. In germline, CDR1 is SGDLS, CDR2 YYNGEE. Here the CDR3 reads CATPRPLQGEVTF. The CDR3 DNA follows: TGTGCCACCCCTAGACCTTTACAGGGGGAGGTAACCTTC.

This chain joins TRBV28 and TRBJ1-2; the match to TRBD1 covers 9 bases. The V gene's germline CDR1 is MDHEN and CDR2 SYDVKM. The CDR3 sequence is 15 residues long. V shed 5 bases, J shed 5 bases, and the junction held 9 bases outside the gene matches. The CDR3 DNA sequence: TGTGCCAGCAGTGCACCGGGGACAGGGAGTTATGGCTACACCTTC. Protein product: CASSAPGTGSYGYTF.

Here the CDR3 reads CASSQDPSTGTGTGELFF. CDR3 nucleotides: TGCGCCAGCAGCCAAGATCCTTCGACAGGGACGGGCACCGGGGAGCTGTTTTTT. The chain has TRBV4-1 and TRBJ2-2; 7 nucleotides line up with TRBD1. Germline assignment: CDR1 MGHRA and CDR2 YSYEKL. The CDR3 totals 18 residues. V dropped 0 bases and J dropped 4; count of bases not matched to a gene: 11.

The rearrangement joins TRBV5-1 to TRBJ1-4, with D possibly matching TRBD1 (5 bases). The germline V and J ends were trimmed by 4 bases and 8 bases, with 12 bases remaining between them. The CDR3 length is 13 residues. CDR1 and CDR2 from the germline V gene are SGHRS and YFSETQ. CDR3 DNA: TGCGCCAGCAGCCGCCAGGGATGGGAAAAACTGTTTTTT. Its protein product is CASSRQGWEKLFF.

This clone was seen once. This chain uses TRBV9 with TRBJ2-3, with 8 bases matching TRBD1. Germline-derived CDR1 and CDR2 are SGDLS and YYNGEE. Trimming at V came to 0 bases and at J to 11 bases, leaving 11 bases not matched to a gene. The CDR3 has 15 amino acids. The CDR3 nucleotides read TGTGCCAGCAGCGTAGAGGGGACAGGCATTGAAGGGCAGTATTTT. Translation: CASSVEGTGIEGQYF. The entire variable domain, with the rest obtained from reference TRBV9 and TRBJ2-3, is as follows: DSGVTQTPKHLITATGQRVTLRCSPRSGDLSVYWYQQSLDQGLQFLIQYYNGEERAKGNILERFSAQQFPDLHSELNLSSLELGDSALYFCASSVEGTGIEGQYFGPGTRLTVL.

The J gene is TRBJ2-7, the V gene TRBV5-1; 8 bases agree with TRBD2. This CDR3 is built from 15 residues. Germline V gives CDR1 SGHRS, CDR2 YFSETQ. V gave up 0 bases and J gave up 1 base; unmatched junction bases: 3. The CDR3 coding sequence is TGCGCCAGCAGCTTGGGGACTAGCACTTCCTACGAGCAGTACTTC. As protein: CASSLGTSTSYEQYF.

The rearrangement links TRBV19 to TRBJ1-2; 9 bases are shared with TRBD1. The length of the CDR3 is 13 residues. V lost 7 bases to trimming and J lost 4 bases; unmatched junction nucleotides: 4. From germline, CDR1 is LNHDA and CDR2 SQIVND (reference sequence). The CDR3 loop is CASMMDRGYGYTF. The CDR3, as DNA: TGTGCCAGTATGATGGACAGGGGCTATGGCTACACCTTC.